These 26 T cell receptor beta chains originate from one sample sequenced in a study of cytomegalovirus exposure and HLA in healthy donors. Researchers ran the PCR with 60 Vbeta and 13 Jbeta primers. The method was immunoSEQ multiplex PCR; TCRdb's version includes in-frame clones alone and lacks a portion of them. The sample yields just over 85,000 clones, 65% to 80% seen once. Specimen: PBMCs. Source of these receptors: a man aged 35 to 55 in good health and CMV-seronegative.

This clone has just a few counts. The chain combines TRBV7-8 with TRBJ1-1; D is unclear. This CDR3 comprises 13 residues. The germline CDR1 and CDR2 sequences are SGHVS and FQNEAQ. V lost 1 base and J 3 bases, leaving 6 bases between the germline ends. Here the CDR3 DNA reads TGTGCCAGCAGCTTAGAAGCGCACACTGAAGCTTTCTTT. It codes for CASSLEAHTEAFF.

The chain couples TRBV7-3 to TRBJ2-5; 7 bases match TRBD1. Germline values: CDR1 SGHTA, CDR2 FQGTGA. The CDR3 is 13 amino acids. V was clipped by 5 bases and J by 11 bases; unmatched bases: 11. The CDR3 region has the DNA TGTGCCAGCAGCCCAAAACAGGGGTGGGAGCAGTACTTC. It is translated as CASSPKQGWEQYF.

The chain links TRBV19 to TRBJ1-6, with D hard to call. The CDR3 is made up of 14 amino acids. V lost 3 bases and J 8 bases, leaving 11 bases between the germline ends. Germline V gene lookup returns CDR1 LNHDA and CDR2 SQIVND (reference sequence). CDR3 sequence (DNA): TGTGCCAGTAGTATCACGGGTTCTGATTCACCCCTCCACTTT. Protein sequence: CASSITGSDSPLHF.

CDR3 sequence reads: CASSHPWDSQETQYF. Written as DNA, the CDR3 is TGTGCCAGCAGCCATCCCTGGGACAGTCAAGAGACCCAGTACTTC. J is TRBJ2-5 and V is TRBV2, with TRBD1 identical over 7 bases. This CDR3 is built from 15 residues. The V gene end was trimmed by 6 bases and the J gene end by 2 bases; junction bases not matched to a gene: 9. CDR1 and CDR2 (germline): SNHLY, FYNNEI. The full variable domain, its missing parts supplied by reference TRBV2 and TRBJ2-5, is EPEVTQTPSHQVTQMGQEVILRCVPISNHLYFYWYRQILGQKVEFLVSFYNNEISEKSEIFDDQFSVERPDGSNFTLKIRSTKLEDSAMYFCASSHPWDSQETQYFGPGTRLLVL.

The J gene is TRBJ2-7, the V gene TRBV29-1, with 12 bases identical to TRBD2. The V gene end was trimmed by 4 bases and the J gene end by 4 bases; junction bases not matched to a gene: 2. Per the germline V gene, CDR1 is SQVTM and CDR2 is ANQGSEA. There are 13 residues in the CDR3. The CDR3 protein is CSVGLAGGYEQYF. DNA for the CDR3: TGCAGCGTTGGGCTAGCGGGGGGGTACGAGCAGTACTTC.

V and J are TRBV6-6 and TRBJ2-5, with 7 positions matching TRBD1. The J call may be faulty, since TRBJ2-7 better matches the DNA end. CDR3 length equals 12 residues. The germline V gene encodes CDR1 MNHNY and CDR2 SVGAGI (reference sequence). The CDR3 nucleotides read TGTGCCAGCAGCCCGACAGGGTACGAGCAGTACTTC. It translates to CASSPTGYEQYF.

Here the CDR3 reads CASSVDEQRGPNEKLFF. The CDR3 DNA is TGTGCCAGCAGCGTAGACGAGCAGAGAGGGCCTAATGAAAAACTGTTTTTT. J is TRBJ1-4 and V is TRBV9; the D is unclear. CDR3 length: 17 amino acids. Germline V lookup: CDR1 SGDLS, CDR2 YYNGEE. V gave up 0 bases and J gave up 3 bases, with 15 bases separating them. The full variable domain, its missing parts supplied by reference TRBV9 and TRBJ1-4, is DSGVTQTPKHLITATGQRVTLRCSPRSGDLSVYWYQQSLDQGLQFLIQYYNGEERAKGNILERFSAQQFPDLHSELNLSSLELGDSALYFCASSVDEQRGPNEKLFFGSGTQLSVL.

A single count supports this clone. The chain has TRBV19 and TRBJ1-5, with 9 bases that match TRBD1. Germline V gene lookup returns CDR1 LNHDA and CDR2 SQIVND (reference sequence). With 7 bases clipped from V and 6 bases from J, the junction kept 7 bases outside the gene matches. The CDR3 is made up of 14 amino acids. This chain's CDR3 is CASTSRDRVQPQHF. CDR3 DNA sequence: TGTGCCAGTACCTCTCGGGACAGGGTTCAGCCCCAGCATTTT.

The J gene is TRBJ1-6, the V gene TRBV9; the D gene is possibly TRBD1 (6 bases). V gave up 2 bases and J gave up 5 bases, with 8 bases separating them. This CDR3 is 14 amino acids long. Germline CDR1 SGDLS, CDR2 YYNGEE. The CDR3 nucleotides read TGTGCCAGCAGCGTCAAGGGGGATAATTCACCCCTCCACTTT. Its protein is CASSVKGDNSPLHF. Full variable domain (rest looked up from reference TRBV9 and TRBJ1-6): DSGVTQTPKHLITATGQRVTLRCSPRSGDLSVYWYQQSLDQGLQFLIQYYNGEERAKGNILERFSAQQFPDLHSELNLSSLELGDSALYFCASSVKGDNSPLHFGNGTRLTVT.

CDR3 protein: CASSSIADYGYTF. CDR3 sequence (DNA): TGTGCCAGTAGTTCCATCGCAGACTATGGCTACACCTTC. The chain couples TRBV19 to TRBJ1-2; D gene ambiguous. Trimming took off 5 bases at V and 3 bases at J, with 10 bases between the two ends. CDR1 and CDR2 from the germline V gene are LNHDA and SQIVND (reference sequence). The CDR3 contains 13 residues.

This chain links TRBV30 with TRBJ1-5, with D possibly being TRBD1 (5 bases). Trimming removed 2 bases from V and 1 base from J, with 12 bases in between. This CDR3 has 15 residues. CDR1 and CDR2 from the germline V gene are GTSNPN and SVGIG (reference sequence). The CDR3 nucleotides are TGTGCCTGGAGTCCCCCGGGGGGAAGCAATCAGCCCCAGCATTTT. It encodes CAWSPPGGSNQPQHF.

The sample holds a few counts of this clone. V is TRBV29-1 and J is TRBJ2-5; D perhaps matches TRBD2 (5 bases). The germline CDR1 and CDR2 sequences are SQVTM and ANQGSEA. The CDR3 contains 12 residues. Trimming shortened V by 8 bases and J by 0 bases, and 10 bases separated the two germline ends. CDR3 residues: CSKLEDQETQYF. CDR3 in DNA: TGCAGCAAACTAGAAGACCAAGAGACCCAGTACTTC.

The gene calls are TRBV5-1 and TRBJ2-7; D perhaps matches TRBD1 (7 bases). CDR3 length equals 15 residues. Trimming pared 0 bases from V and 4 bases from J, leaving 14 bases between. Germline values: CDR1 SGHRS, CDR2 YFSETQ. The CDR3 protein is CASSLEEGAWYEQYF. CDR3 nucleotides: TGCGCCAGCAGCTTGGAGGAGGGGGCTTGGTACGAGCAGTACTTC.

The chain recombines TRBV6-6 with TRBJ2-6; TRBD1 matches 7 bases. Losses at the gene ends were 6 bases for V and 4 bases for J; bases not matched to a gene: 9. CDR1 and CDR2 from the germline V gene are MNHNY and SVGAGI (reference sequence). The CDR3 sequence is 16 residues long. The CDR3 spells CASSLDRARGANVLTF. The CDR3 bases are TGTGCCAGCAGCCTCGACAGGGCTCGAGGGGCCAACGTCCTGACTTTC.

The rearrangement joins TRBV30 to TRBJ2-3; perhaps TRBD2 as D (6 bases). The germline gives CDR1 GTSNPN, CDR2 SVGIG (reference sequence). The CDR3 is made up of 15 amino acids. V lost 4 bases and J 3 bases, leaving 17 bases between the germline ends. CDR3 loop: CAWIIGSGRTDTQYF. The CDR3 DNA reads as TGTGCCTGGATCATTGGGTCGGGGAGGACAGATACGCAGTATTTT.

The chain carries TRBV9 and TRBJ2-2, with D perhaps TRBD1 (7 bases). The germline V and J ends were trimmed by 4 bases and 2 bases, with 18 bases remaining between them. CDR1 and CDR2 (germline): SGDLS, YYNGEE. This CDR3 has 17 residues. The CDR3 protein is CASSPPGRGANTGELFF. DNA for the CDR3: TGTGCCAGCAGCCCCCCCGGCAGGGGGGCTAACACCGGGGAGCTGTTTTTT. Using reference TRBV9 and TRBJ2-2 for the parts outside the CDR3, the full variable domain is DSGVTQTPKHLITATGQRVTLRCSPRSGDLSVYWYQQSLDQGLQFLIQYYNGEERAKGNILERFSAQQFPDLHSELNLSSLELGDSALYFCASSPPGRGANTGELFFGEGSRLTVL.

The chain has TRBV7-3 and TRBJ2-7; 8 bases map to TRBD1. CDR1 is SGHTA, CDR2 FQGTGA, per germline. The CDR3 is 14 residues long. V trimming: 5 bases; J trimming: 2 bases; junction bases outside the gene matches: 5. The CDR3 DNA reads TGTGCCAGCAGCCCGGACAGGGAGCCCTACGAGCAGTACTTC. It is translated as CASSPDREPYEQYF. Full variable domain (missing parts from reference TRBV7-3 and TRBJ2-7): GAGVSQTPSNKVTEKGKYVELRCDPISGHTALYWYRQSLGQGPEFLIYFQGTGAADDSGLPNDRFFAVRPEGSVSTLKIQRTERGDSAVYLCASSPDREPYEQYFGPGTRLTVT.

Only a few counts were recorded for this clone. The V and J genes are TRBV7-3 and TRBJ1-2; D is unclear. This CDR3 has 12 amino acids. V was pared by 5 bases and J by 4 bases, with 8 bases between. Germline V gene lookup returns CDR1 SGHTA and CDR2 FQGTGA. CDR3 loop: CASSLNGYGYTF. In DNA, the CDR3 is TGTGCCAGCAGCCTAAACGGCTATGGCTACACCTTC.

Remarks on this clone: Other DNA sequences within the sample encode an identical CDR3. V usage is TRBV6-4 and J usage is TRBJ2-1; TRBD2 agrees at 11 bases. The CDR3 covers 14 residues. Per the germline V gene, CDR1 is MRHNA and CDR2 is SNTAGT. The V segment lost 4 bases and the J segment 7 bases; nucleotides outside the gene matches: 3. The CDR3 nucleotides are TGTGCCAGCAGTGGCCTAGCGGGGGGAAATGAGCAGTTCTTC. Protein product: CASSGLAGGNEQFF.

The rearrangement uses TRBV7-9 and TRBJ2-2, with a tentative D call TRBD2 (5 bases). CDR3 size: 14 residues. The germline gives CDR1 SEHNR, CDR2 FQNEAQ (reference sequence). V lost 4 bases and J 4 bases, leaving 10 bases between the germline ends. This chain's CDR3 is CASSSDRGTGELFF. For the CDR3, the DNA is TGTGCCAGCAGCTCCGACCGGGGCACCGGGGAGCTGTTTTTT.

This clone was detected a few times. The CDR3 loop reads CASSRPGDSYEQYF. The CDR3, as DNA: TGTGCCAGCAGCCGACCCGGGGATTCCTACGAGCAGTACTTC. V usage is TRBV6-5 and J usage is TRBJ2-7; weak D call: TRBD2 (5 bases). CDR3 size: 14 residues. V lost 6 bases and J 1 base, leaving 13 bases between the germline ends. In germline, CDR1 is MNHEY, CDR2 SVGAGI.

V and J are TRBV2 and TRBJ2-3; tentatively, D is TRBD1 (5 bases). Trimming left V 6 bases short and J 2 bases short, with 6 bases between. Germline V lookup: CDR1 SNHLY, CDR2 FYNNEI. The CDR3 is 12 amino acids. The CDR3 protein is CASRQDTDTQYF. CDR3 in DNA: TGTGCCAGCAGACAGGACACAGATACGCAGTATTTT.

The chain is built from TRBV7-2 and TRBJ1-5, with TRBD1 identical over 7 bases. The V and J ends lost 5 bases and 6 bases, in that order; junction bases with no gene match: 7. Germline assignment: CDR1 SGHTA and CDR2 FQGNSA. CDR3 size: 14 residues. The CDR3 region has the DNA TGTGCCAGCAGCCCCACAGGGGAGGCTCAGCCCCAGCATTTT. Translation gives CASSPTGEAQPQHF. Variable domain in full (rest from reference TRBV7-2 and TRBJ1-5): GAGVSQSPSNKVTEKGKDVELRCDPISGHTALYWYRQSLGQGLEFLIYFQGNSAPDKSGLPSDRFSAERTGGSVSTLTIQRTQQEDSAVYLCASSPTGEAQPQHFGDGTRLSIL.

The chain links TRBV7-7 to TRBJ2-1; 13 bases line up with TRBD2. Germline trimming cut 6 bases from V and 4 bases from J; bases unmatched to any gene: 3. Germline CDR1 reads SSHAT; CDR2 reads FNYEAQ (reference sequence). This CDR3 spans 15 amino acids. The CDR3 nucleotides are TGTGCCAGCAGTTCGACTAGCGGGGGGTACAATGAGCAGTTCTTC. Amino acid sequence: CASSSTSGGYNEQFF.

The rearrangement links TRBV6-4 to TRBJ2-3; a possible D gene is TRBD2 (6 bases). This CDR3 is 15 amino acids long. Germline CDR1 reads MRHNA; CDR2 reads SNTAGT. V dropped 4 bases and J dropped 1 base, with 12 bases sitting between them. The CDR3 nucleotides read TGTGCCAGCAGTGTAGGAGGGGCTGGCACAGATACGCAGTATTTT. Translating it yields CASSVGGAGTDTQYF.

The chain recombines TRBV14 with TRBJ1-6, with D unclear. V was trimmed by 4 bases and J by 9 bases, leaving 16 bases between them. CDR1 is SGHDN, CDR2 FVKESK, per germline. The CDR3 spans 15 residues. CDR3 DNA sequence: TGTGCCAGCAGCCCCCTCGCCGGTGCCGGTTCACCCCTCCACTTT. This gives the protein CASSPLAGAGSPLHF.